In its sample, the clone carrying this T cell receptor (beta chain) was seen once. Antigen specificity is unknown. The J segment lost 7 bases and the V segment lost 6 bases, leaving 18 bases of the junction unmatched. From germline, CDR1 is SNHLY and CDR2 FYNNEI. The CDR3 spans 17 residues. The data belong to a study of shared clonotypes between healthy human individuals. General study results and limits: A limitation of the genetic and exposure-history diversity represented arose from few donors.

HIV-negative, healthy adults without recent acute infections or vaccinations were the donors. Repertoires were generated with immunoSEQ multiplex PCR, while TCRdb's copy carries only in-frame clones and drops some. The table lists about 1 million clones, around 75% of them singletons. The chain uses TRBV2 and TRBJ1-2; 9 positions match TRBD1. What was sequenced was memory CD4+ T cells sorted from blood. Subset: CD45RA-negative fraction. The TCR was taken from a man in his late teens or twenties in good health. CDR3 in amino acids: CASRGVGTGTLDRGYTF. The CDR3 nucleotides read TGTGCCAGCAGGGGGGTCGGGACAGGGACGCTCGATCGTGGCTACACCTTC.